The sequence of this TCR beta chain was determined in a study of T cells in localized non-small cell lung cancer (dated by TCRdb to 2020 to 2021). In the study overall: T cell repertoires of fewer than 250 early-stage NSCLC patients were analyzed, with tumors being compared against uninvolved tumor-adjacent lungs. The cohort was made up of around 250 treatment-naive NSCLC patients whose localized lung tumors had been resected. A mean age of roughly 66 years was recorded for the NSCLC patients, of whom around 140 were male and more than 85 were female.

What the authors observed across the whole study: Higher blood T cell density associated with longer overall survival, while higher adjacent-lung clonality associated with shorter survival. Because multi-region sequencing of the tumors was not done, intratumor heterogeneity could not be ruled out. Uninvolved tumor-adjacent lung showed the highest T cell clonality, higher than tumor, which suggests more focused antigenic responses in the uninvolved tumor-adjacent lung. Because of the exploratory design, TCR variables were selected using unadjusted p-values without false-discovery rate correction. Of the top 100 tumor clones, a median of approximately 60 were detected in paired uninvolved adjacent lung; around 27 were also among that lung's top 100.

Comments on this clone: Its antigen is not yet known. Qualities for individual bases were not recorded, and no much larger clone is one base off.

TCR beta CDR3 regions were sequenced from DNA using the immunoSEQ Assay. In the source study's methods: T cell density was computed as TCR beta template counts normalized to usable DNA estimated by amplifying housekeeping genes. The preseqR package was used to estimate richness by extrapolating to 400,000 templates for PBMC samples and to 120,000 templates for tissue samples. Clonality was defined by subtracting Pielou's evenness from one. To identify tissue-enriched TCRs, differential abundance testing was run on productive amino-acid clonotypes with a minimum total count of 5 and an alpha of 0.1. The Jaccard Index and the Morisita Overlap Index were used to quantify repertoire overlap between compartments. TCR beta CDR3s were clustered by GLIPH together with public tetramer-defined viral CDR3s, and at least three viral sequences plus V-gene enrichment were required for viral motifs. Entries here come from immuneACCESS through TCRdb and include only in-frame sequences with V and J called. Some clones fail to appear in such tables; in the studies checked, an unresolved V gene covers under half of the shortfall, and the cause of the remainder is unknown. V, J and clone size are taken as reported in that table, and D and trimming were inferred from the DNA itself. Counted in this sample were some 27,000 clones; 70% to 90% of them appeared once. The top ten constitute approximately 12% of the sample.

At diagnosis, tumor, uninvolved tumor-adjacent lung and peripheral blood were collected and then preserved as a mix of FFPE and fresh-frozen material. For TCR repertoire profiling, blood samples were analyzed as peripheral blood mononuclear cells. CDR1 and CDR2 are drawn from the germline V gene: SNHLY, FYNNEI. The CDR3, from cysteine to phenylalanine, totals 14 residues. Just the 42-base CDR3 DNA is kept, in frame starting at base 1. V loses 2 bases, J loses 4 bases, and the germline ends lie 9 bases apart. The TCR was taken from a female donor older than 55 with stage III squamous cell lung carcinoma. Rearrangement joined TRBV2 to TRBJ2-1; a tentative D match to TRBD1 spans 5 bases. Sample: peripheral blood, taken before any cancer treatment. The DNA is TGTGCCAGCAGTGAAAGGGGCGGATACAATGAGCAGTTCTTC. Its protein product is CASSERGGYNEQFF.